This TCR beta chain comes out of a study of T cell responses to AZD1222 COVID-19 vaccine. Study-wide points: The span of vaccine-associated CD4 TCRs extended across spike, with dominance at 160-218 and 743-854. Recipients of two AZD1222 doses showed rising Spike-specific TCR breadth and depth. At baseline, just a handful of AZD1222 recipients tested seropositive.

Germline assignment: CDR1 SGHTA and CDR2 FQGNSA. V lost 0 bases to trimming and J lost 7 bases, with 12 bases between them. The CDR3 extends over 14 amino acids. Only in-frame clones appear in the TCRdb table, and some are missing; sequencing was by immunoSEQ multiplex PCR. The sample contains around 170,000 clones, about nine tenths of which appear only once. In regard to this clone: Its specificity is not known.

The V gene is TRBV7-2, the J gene TRBJ1-1; D gene ambiguous. The receptor was derived from an adult in good health. Sequencing used peripheral blood, obtained on day 0 of AZD1222 vaccination. In nucleotides, the CDR3 is TGTGCCAGCAGCTTAGCAGGCCGGCCGGTTGAAGCTTTCTTT. It specifies CASSLAGRPVEAFF.